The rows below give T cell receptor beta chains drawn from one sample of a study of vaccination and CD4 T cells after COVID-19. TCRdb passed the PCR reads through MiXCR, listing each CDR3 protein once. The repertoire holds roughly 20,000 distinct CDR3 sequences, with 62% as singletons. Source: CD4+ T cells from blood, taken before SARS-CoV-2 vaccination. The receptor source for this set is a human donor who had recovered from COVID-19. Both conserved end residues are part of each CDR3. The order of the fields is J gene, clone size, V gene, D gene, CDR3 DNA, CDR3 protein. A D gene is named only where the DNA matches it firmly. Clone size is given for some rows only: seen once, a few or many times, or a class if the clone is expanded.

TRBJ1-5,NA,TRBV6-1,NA,TGTGCCAGCAATGAAGGGGTGAGCAATCAGCCCCAGCATTTT,CASNEGVSNQPQHF
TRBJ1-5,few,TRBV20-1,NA,TGCAGTGTGTCGACAGATTATAGCAATCAGCCCCAGCATTTT,CSVSTDYSNQPQHF
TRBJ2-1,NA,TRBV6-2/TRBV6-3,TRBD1,TGTGCCAGCAGTTACGGGGGGGTGGGACAGGGAAACAATGAGCAGTTCTTC,CASSYGGVGQGNNEQFF
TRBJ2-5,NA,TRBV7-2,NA,TGTGCCAGCAGCCAAACCGGACAGTTTCAAGAGACCCAGTACTTC,CASSQTGQFQETQYF
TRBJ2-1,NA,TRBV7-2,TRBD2,TGTGCCAGCAGCAGAGGACTAGCGGAGTACAATGAGCAGTTCTTC,CASSRGLAEYNEQFF
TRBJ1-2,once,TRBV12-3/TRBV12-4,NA,TGTGCCAGCAGTCAGACCGATCGCCTTAACTATGGCTACACCTTC,CASSQTDRLNYGYTF
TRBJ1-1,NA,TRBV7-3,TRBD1,TGTGCCAGCAGCTTACGCTCCGGGACAGCGAACACTGAAGCTTTCTTT,CASSLRSGTANTEAFF
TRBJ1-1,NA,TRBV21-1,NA,TGTGCCAGCAGCAAAGAGGGTAGGGGGGGGGTCTTAGTAGCTTTCTTT,CASSKEGRGGVLVAFF
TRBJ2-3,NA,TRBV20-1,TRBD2,TGCAGTGCTAGCGCCCCACTAGCGAGAGGTACAGATACGCAGTATTTT,CSASAPLARGTDTQYF
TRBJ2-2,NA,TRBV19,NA,TGTGCCAGTAGTGGGAGAGTGTTGGGCACCGGGGAGCTGTTTTTT,CASSGRVLGTGELFF
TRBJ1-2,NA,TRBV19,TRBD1,TGTGCCAGTCGGGACAGGGTTGGGGATGGCTACACCTTC,CASRDRVGDGYTF
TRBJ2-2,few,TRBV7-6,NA,TGTGCCAGCAGCTTACGTACCGGGGAGCTGTTTTTT,CASSLRTGELFF
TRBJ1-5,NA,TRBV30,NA,TGTGCCTGGAGTTGGGACGGCAATCAGCCCCAGCATTTT,CAWSWDGNQPQHF
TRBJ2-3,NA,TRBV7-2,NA,TGTGCCAGCAGCTTCCTCTCTAGCACAGATACGCGGTATTTT,CASSFLSSTDTRYF
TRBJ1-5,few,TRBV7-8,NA,TGTGCCAGCAGCTGGGGCAGGGGCGGTCAGCCCCAGCATTTT,CASSWGRGGQPQHF